A selection of T cell receptor beta chains follows, all from one sample in a study of cytomegalovirus exposure and HLA in healthy donors. Using immunoSEQ multiplex PCR, the repertoire was profiled, and TCRdb retains in-frame clones only, with some absent. There are about 130,000 clones in the sample; about 79% occur only once, and over 2.5% lies in the top ten. Sequencing was done on a sample of PBMCs. These receptor sequences come from a woman between 50 and 59 years old in good health and CMV-seronegative. CDR3s include the opening cysteine and the closing phenylalanine or tryptophan. The D gene is left open where the match is weak. Clone size, where shown, is once, few, many, or a class for clones that have expanded.

size	V	D	J	CDR3	DNA
-	TRBV7-2	-	TRBJ2-7	CASSSGILEQYF	TGTGCCAGCAGTTCGGGAATACTCGAGCAGTACTTC
-	TRBV30	-	TRBJ2-3	CAWSGLAEPTDTQYF	TGTGCCTGGAGTGGGTTAGCGGAACCCACAGATACGCAGTATTTT
-	TRBV28	-	TRBJ2-1	CASSLGGYSYNEQFF	TGTGCCAGCAGTTTGGGGGGATACTCCTACAATGAGCAGTTCTTC
-	TRBV13	TRBD2	TRBJ2-5	CASSLAPGLAVQETQYF	TGTGCCAGCAGCTTGGCTCCGGGACTAGCGGTACAAGAGACCCAGTACTTC
-	TRBV19	-	TRBJ1-1	CASSRAGAILDTEAFF	TGTGCCAGTAGTAGGGCAGGGGCAATTTTGGACACTGAAGCTTTCTTT
-	TRBV10-3	TRBD2	TRBJ2-5	CAIQKIAGEETQYF	TGTGCCATCCAAAAAATAGCGGGAGAAGAGACCCAGTACTTC
-	TRBV7-3	TRBD2	TRBJ2-5	CASSLVSGRGVDQETQYF	TGTGCCAGCAGCTTAGTAAGCGGGAGGGGGGTAGACCAAGAGACCCAGTACTTC
-	TRBV7-3	TRBD2	TRBJ2-2	CASSLTSGRDTGELFF	TGTGCCAGCAGCTTAACTAGCGGGAGGGACACCGGGGAGCTGTTTTTT
-	TRBV5-4	TRBD1	TRBJ2-5	CASSEGQGEGTQYF	TGTGCCAGCAGCGAGGGACAGGGGGAGGGGACCCAGTACTTC
-	TRBV4-3	-	TRBJ1-6	CASSDFSGAPLHF	TGCGCCAGCAGCGATTTCTCCGGGGCACCCCTCCACTTT
few	TRBV30	-	TRBJ2-2	CAWSDEGIRTGELFF	TGTGCCTGGAGCGACGAGGGCATCCGGACCGGGGAGCTGTTTTTT
-	TRBV5-4	-	TRBJ2-3	CASSFPGSNTDTQYF	TGTGCCAGCAGCTTTCCCGGGAGTAACACAGATACGCAGTATTTT
-	TRBV18	TRBD1	TRBJ2-1	CASSPYLRDRGYNEQFF	TGTGCCAGCTCACCATACCTCCGGGACAGGGGTTACAATGAGCAGTTCTTC
-	TRBV9	-	TRBJ2-3	CASSVLGGWVTDTQYF	TGTGCCAGCAGCGTACTAGGCGGGTGGGTCACAGATACGCAGTATTTT
-	TRBV6-4	-	TRBJ2-3	CASSDGRTSTDTQYF	TGTGCCAGCAGTGACGGACGGACTAGCACAGATACGCAGTATTTT
-	TRBV6-1	TRBD2	TRBJ2-1	CASSEMPPGTSGNEQFF	TGTGCCAGCAGTGAAATGCCCCCCGGGACTAGCGGAAATGAGCAGTTCTTC
once	TRBV13	-	TRBJ2-7	CASSLSGSSPSYF	TGTGCCAGCAGCTTATCCGGGTCCTCACCCTCGTACTTC
once	TRBV27	TRBD1	TRBJ2-7	CASSSPSRQGSYEQYF	TGTGCCAGCAGTTCCCCAAGCAGACAGGGCTCCTACGAGCAGTACTTC